The rows below give T cell receptor beta chains drawn from one sample of a study of shared clonotypes between healthy human individuals. This table comes from immunoSEQ multiplex PCR, and its TCRdb copy is limited to in-frame clones, with some not included. The sample holds about 680,000 clones, 72% seen once. Sequenced: memory CD4+ T cells sorted from blood. These receptors were collected from a woman aged 25-40 years in good health. CDR3s include the opening cysteine and the closing phenylalanine or tryptophan. D genes are given only for firm matches. Where a row states a size, it is once, few, many or the class of an expanded clone; other rows omit it.

J,size,V,D,CDR3,DNA
TRBJ1-3,.,TRBV27,.,CASSHLGSGNTIYF,TGTGCCAGCAGCCACCTTGGGTCTGGAAACACCATATATTTT
TRBJ1-3,many,TRBV5-1,.,CASSPTDNGNTIYF,TGCGCCAGCAGTCCCACGGACAATGGAAACACCATATATTTT
TRBJ2-1,.,TRBV2,TRBD2,CASTSGYNEQFF,TGTGCCAGCACTAGCGGCTACAATGAGCAGTTCTTC
TRBJ2-1,.,TRBV6-5,TRBD2,CASGAGTKQFF,TGTGCCAGCGGAGCCGGGACTAAGCAGTTCTTC
TRBJ2-3,few,TRBV2,TRBD2,CASSRRGSGSTDTQYF,TGTGCCAGCAGCAGAAGGGGTAGCGGGAGCACAGATACGCAGTATTTT
TRBJ2-7,.,TRBV25-1,.,CASSSNDWRGTKGQYF,TGTGCCAGCAGCTCCAACGACTGGCGGGGAACGAAAGGGCAGTACTTC
TRBJ2-1,.,TRBV5-1,.,CASSLGVVGSYNEQFF,TGCGCCAGCAGCTTGGGAGTGGTGGGGTCCTACAATGAGCAGTTCTTC
TRBJ2-6,.,TRBV7-2,.,CASSAHSGANVLTF,TGTGCCAGCAGCGCACACTCTGGGGCCAACGTCCTGACTTTC
TRBJ2-5,.,TRBV29-1,.,CSGGEGVTQYF,TGCAGCGGGGGGGAAGGTGTGACCCAGTACTTC
TRBJ2-1,.,TRBV30,.,CAWSVQGKQFF,TGTGCCTGGAGTGTACAAGGGAAGCAGTTCTTC
TRBJ1-5,.,TRBV11-2,.,CASSLDRNNQPQHF,TGTGCCAGCAGCTTGGACCGTAACAATCAGCCCCAGCATTTT
TRBJ1-5,.,TRBV19,TRBD1,CASAGTGRRNQPQHF,TGTGCCAGTGCTGGGACAGGCCGGCGCAATCAGCCCCAGCATTTT
TRBJ2-3,.,TRBV2,TRBD2,CASRGSGTRTDTQYF,TGTGCCAGCAGGGGTAGCGGGACTAGGACAGATACGCAGTATTTT
TRBJ1-4,.,TRBV5-1,.,CASSFGGGHGNEKLFF,TGCGCCAGCAGCTTCGGAGGCGGGCACGGCAATGAAAAACTGTTTTTT
TRBJ1-4,.,TRBV7-2,.,CASSSPAGLEKLFF,TGTGCCAGCAGCTCCCCAGCGGGACTTGAAAAACTGTTTTTT
TRBJ1-1,few,TRBV6-5,.,CASKTGRNTEAFF,TGTGCCAGCAAGACGGGGAGGAACACTGAAGCTTTCTTT
TRBJ1-5,once,TRBV6-9,.,CASIFLRFLPRVREYQPQHF,TGTGCCAGCATCTTCTTGAGGTTTCTCCCTCGTGTAAGGGAATATCAGCCCCAGCATTTT
TRBJ1-1,.,TRBV10-2,.,CASSATGPNTEAFF,TGCGCCAGCAGTGCCACGGGGCCCAACACTGAAGCTTTCTTT
TRBJ1-1,few,TRBV6-5,TRBD1,CASSSQGEVTEAFF,TGTGCCAGCAGTTCCCAGGGGGAGGTCACTGAAGCTTTCTTT
TRBJ2-7,.,TRBV5-1,.,CARIRKAYEQYF,TGCGCCAGGATCCGGAAGGCCTACGAGCAGTACTTC
TRBJ2-2,.,TRBV9,.,CASKTNRGKSGELFF,TGTGCCAGCAAAACAAACCGGGGTAAATCCGGGGAGCTGTTTTTT
TRBJ2-3,.,TRBV4-1,TRBD2,CASSQGWGGKDTQYF,TGCGCCAGCAGCCAAGGATGGGGGGGTAAAGATACGCAGTATTTT
TRBJ2-3,.,TRBV9,TRBD2,CASSAPTPGGPGTQYF,TGTGCCAGCAGCGCGCCCACTCCGGGAGGGCCTGGTACGCAGTATTTT
TRBJ1-1,.,TRBV2,.,CASSEYEIMNTEAFF,TGTGCCAGCAGTGAATACGAGATTATGAACACTGAAGCTTTCTTT
TRBJ2-7,.,TRBV5-1,.,CASSLFGSEHEQYF,TGCGCCAGCAGCTTGTTCGGCAGCGAACACGAGCAGTACTTC
TRBJ2-3,.,TRBV9,.,CASSVWGEPASTDTQYF,TGTGCCAGCAGCGTGTGGGGGGAGCCGGCTAGCACAGATACGCAGTATTTT
TRBJ2-2,few,TRBV28,.,CASTEHTNTGELFF,TGTGCCAGCACAGAGCATACGAACACCGGGGAGCTGTTTTTT
TRBJ1-3,once,TRBV28,.,CASSLAGLGNTIYF,TGTGCCAGCAGTTTGGCGGGACTCGGAAACACCATATATTTT
TRBJ2-2,few,TRBV5-4,.,CASSLETGGELFF,TGTGCCAGCAGCTTGGAGACCGGCGGGGAGCTGTTTTTT
TRBJ2-2,.,TRBV7-9,.,CASSFLQNTGELFF,TGTGCCAGCAGCTTTTTGCAGAACACCGGGGAGCTGTTTTTT
TRBJ2-1,.,TRBV7-2,.,CASSLGIEQFF,TGTGCCAGCAGCTTAGGAATTGAGCAGTTCTTC
TRBJ2-5,.,TRBV14,.,CASSQDMEETQYF,TGTGCCAGCAGCCAAGATATGGAAGAGACCCAGTACTTC
TRBJ2-7,few,TRBV6-6,TRBD2,CASTEAAGASYGEQYF,TGTGCCAGCACTGAGGCAGCGGGAGCTTCCTACGGAGAGCAGTACTTC
TRBJ2-1,few,TRBV5-1,TRBD2,CASRSIWTSGSYNEQFF,TGCGCCAGCAGGTCGATTTGGACTAGCGGCTCCTACAATGAGCAGTTCTTC
TRBJ2-1,.,TRBV5-4,.,CASSLVRGEYNEQFF,TGTGCCAGCAGCTTGGTAAGAGGCGAATACAATGAGCAGTTCTTC
TRBJ2-5,once,TRBV5-1,.,CASSLGVLETQYF,TGCGCCAGCAGCTTGGGGGTACTAGAGACCCAGTACTTC
TRBJ2-1,.,TRBV5-8,.,CASSYSRAPGYNEQFF,TGTGCCAGCAGCTATAGTCGGGCCCCGGGTTACAATGAGCAGTTCTTC
TRBJ2-5,.,TRBV18,.,CASSTAGELLETQYF,TGTGCCAGCTCGACCGCCGGCGAGCTATTGGAGACCCAGTACTTC
TRBJ2-1,.,TRBV5-1,TRBD2,CASSSSSGGYNEQFF,TGCGCCAGCAGCTCCTCCTCGGGGGGATACAATGAGCAGTTCTTC
TRBJ2-1,once,TRBV14,TRBD2,CASSQVRWEGGSYNEQFF,TGTGCCAGCAGCCAGGTTAGGTGGGAGGGAGGCTCCTACAATGAGCAGTTCTTC
TRBJ2-1,once,TRBV6-4,.,CASSDQAKNEQFF,TGTGCCAGCAGTGACCAAGCGAAGAATGAGCAGTTCTTC
TRBJ2-7,.,TRBV15,.,CATRPGRFASYEQYF,TGTGCCACCAGGCCGGGGAGATTTGCCTCCTACGAGCAGTACTTC
TRBJ2-7,.,TRBV19,TRBD2,CASSVLAGKGDAEQYF,TGTGCCAGTAGTGTCTTAGCGGGAAAGGGGGACGCCGAGCAGTACTTC
TRBJ1-1,.,TRBV7-3,.,CASSLMGNTEAFF,TGTGCCAGCAGCTTAATGGGAAACACTGAAGCTTTCTTT
TRBJ2-7,.,TRBV6-1,.,CASSEVEGHSGLQYF,TGTGCCAGCAGTGAAGTTGAGGGACACTCAGGCTTGCAGTACTTC
TRBJ2-2,.,TRBV7-9,TRBD2,CASSSGLARSGELFF,TGTGCCAGCAGCTCCGGACTAGCGAGGTCCGGGGAGCTGTTTTTT
TRBJ1-5,.,TRBV18,TRBD1,CASSSTPVKGAMHF,TGTGCCAGCTCATCCACGCCGGTAAAGGGGGCTATGCATTTT
TRBJ1-1,.,TRBV27,.,CASSLGQTNTEAFF,TGTGCCAGCAGTTTGGGGCAAACCAACACTGAAGCTTTCTTT
TRBJ2-2,.,TRBV5-8,.,CASSLASLALNTGELFF,TGTGCCAGCAGCTTGGCCTCCCTAGCGTTGAACACCGGGGAGCTGTTTTTT
TRBJ2-7,many,TRBV5-5,TRBD1,CASSLGTGGLSYEQYF,TGTGCCAGCAGCTTGGGAACAGGGGGGCTCTCCTACGAGCAGTACTTC
TRBJ2-7,.,TRBV5-4,.,CASSLYGGWNEQYF,TGTGCCAGCAGCTTGTATGGGGGGTGGAACGAGCAGTACTTC
TRBJ1-1,.,TRBV6-1,.,CASTLAELNTEAFF,TGTGCCAGCACGTTAGCAGAGCTGAACACTGAAGCTTTCTTT
TRBJ2-7,.,TRBV10-3,.,CAISILAGEQYF,TGTGCCATCAGTATACTAGCCGGCGAGCAGTACTTC
TRBJ2-5,.,TRBV29-1,TRBD2,CSVKGLAGAGETQYF,TGCAGCGTTAAAGGACTAGCGGGAGCGGGAGAGACCCAGTACTTC
TRBJ2-1,few,TRBV11-1,.,CASSFVLTFPNYNEQFF,TGTGCCAGCAGCTTTGTGTTAACGTTCCCTAACTACAATGAGCAGTTCTTC
TRBJ2-5,.,TRBV2,.,CASSAGRRNTQETQYF,TGTGCCAGCAGTGCCGGGCGGCGGAATACCCAAGAGACCCAGTACTTC
TRBJ2-3,.,TRBV30,TRBD2,CAWSGGSGSLDTQYF,TGTGCCTGGAGCGGGGGAAGCGGGAGTTTGGATACGCAGTATTTT